This T cell receptor (beta chain) was observed in a study of post-analysis software for immune sequencing data. The ends lost 5 bases at V and 5 bases at J; junction bases unmatched: 5. Germline values: CDR1 SNHLY, CDR2 FYNNEI. The CDR3 loop spans 14 amino acids. Each TCR beta cDNA library carried unique molecular identifiers. TCRdb fed the PCR reads into MiXCR, producing one record per CDR3 protein. The sample holds hundreds of thousands of distinct CDR3 sequences, about 53% seen once. Study conclusions and caveats: When patients were compared with controls, five TRBV segments were more frequent, TRBV5-6, TRBV5-1 and TRBV20-1 among them.

As concerns this clonotype: Its antigen remains unidentified.

The source of this sequence is a girl aged 10 to 17 with multiple sclerosis. Specimen: blood. V and J are TRBV2 and TRBJ2-7; the match to TRBD1 covers 11 bases. CDR3: CASSSGTGGHEQYF. The DNA for the CDR3 is TGTGCCAGCAGTTCCGGGACAGGGGGGCACGAGCAGTACTTC. Variable domain in full (rest from reference TRBV2 and TRBJ2-7): EPEVTQTPSHQVTQMGQEVILRCVPISNHLYFYWYRQILGQKVEFLVSFYNNEISEKSEIFDDQFSVERPDGSNFTLKIRSTKLEDSAMYFCASSSGTGGHEQYFGPGTRLTVT.